This TCR beta chain emerged from a study of Ad26.COV2.S vaccination and SARS-CoV-2 variants. Sample treatment: some 19 received Ad26.COV2.S at low or high dose, single or two shots; about five received placebo; per-sample allocation not given. Day 63 after the first injection of vaccine or placebo was the sampling time. Overall study results and limits: Post-vaccination breadth of spike-specific CD8+ and CD4+ T cell responses was reportedly substantial.

Points on this clone: Its antigen is not known.

Using immunoSEQ multiplex PCR, the repertoire was profiled, and TCRdb retains in-frame clones only, with some absent. The sample comprises fewer than 400,000 clones, over 75% of which are singletons, and 1.5% to 2% rests with the top ten. The sequencing here drew on peripheral blood, taken in a trial of Ad26.COV2.S vaccine versus placebo. The source of this sequence is a person aged 18-60 years who received the Ad26.COV2.S COVID-19 vaccine or a placebo.

As DNA, the CDR3 is TGTGCCAGCAGTGATGACAGGGGGATATTTAGCAATCAGCCCCAGCATTTT. This translates into CASSDDRGIFSNQPQHF. This sequence joins TRBV2 and TRBJ1-5; TRBD1 matches at 9 bases. Germline CDR1 and CDR2: SNHLY and FYNNEI. This CDR3 contains 17 residues. With V trimmed by 3 bases and J by 0 bases, 6 bases remained unmatched.